This T cell receptor (beta chain) was observed in a study of control samples from healthy donors and cancer patients. Repertoires were generated with immunoSEQ multiplex PCR, while TCRdb's copy carries only in-frame clones and drops some. The sample includes about 140,000 clones, approximately 94% of them seen just once. This clone was detected once. The CDR3 loop spans 17 amino acids. V lost 4 bases to trimming and J lost 4 bases; unmatched junction nucleotides: 9. Germline V lookup: CDR1 SEHNR, CDR2 FQNEAQ (reference sequence). The origin of this receptor is a man aged 40-55 years in good health. Sequencing was carried out using blood. The chain combines TRBV7-9 with TRBJ2-6; TRBD2 matches 8 bases. The CDR3 here is CASSSLGRGTGANVLTF. CDR3 sequence (DNA): TGTGCCAGCAGCTCCCTCGGGAGGGGGACCGGGGCCAACGTCCTGACTTTC.